This T cell receptor beta chain was sequenced for a study of beta chain features in type 1 diabetes. This clone has a handful of counts. The CDR3 consists of 13 residues. V lost 4 bases to trimming and J lost 6 bases; unmatched junction nucleotides: 4. The germline gives CDR1 MNHEY, CDR2 SMNVEV (reference sequence). What was sequenced were expressed TCRB transcripts, since all of the isolated RNA had been reverse transcribed. Clones were read by immunoSEQ multiplex PCR, and TCRdb kept only the in-frame ones, dropping some. The sample has 150,000 to 200,000 clones, approximately 13% seen once; the top ten hold about 0.59%.

This chain links TRBV27 with TRBJ2-7, with TRBD2 identical over 9 bases. Sequenced material: central memory CD4+ T cells from blood. The origin of this receptor is a woman between 18 and 30 years old in good health. Written as DNA, the CDR3 is TGTGCCAGCAGTTATAGCGGGAGTGGCGAGCAGTACTTC. Its protein is CASSYSGSGEQYF.